The clone carrying this TCR beta chain was observed at least ten times. The antigen remains unidentified. TCRdb fed the RACE reads into MiXCR, producing one record per CDR3 protein. Of around 100,000 distinct CDR3 sequences in the sample, roughly a tenth were seen once. CDR3 size: 11 residues. CDR1 is MNHEY, CDR2 SVGAGI, per germline. Trimming took 8 bases from V and 6 from J, leaving 10 bases between them. The data derive from a study of human T cells and chemical hapten exposure. The wider study: Scalp application of diphenylcyclopropenone was performed weekly in patients across the entire roughly 24-week study.

Study-level points and caveats: Donors in the study had alopecia, meaning their immune response may differ from healthy people's. Sensitizing with DPC caused no change in TCRs above 1 in 1000 frequency.

The time point is: pre-sensitization, week 0. Treatment of the sample: therapeutic diphenylcyclopropenone sensitization with weekly scalp DPC. The TCR comes from a woman aged 60-75 years with alopecia areata. Some clones in this sample may be carry-over from other donors' samples. This material consisted of whole blood, taken in connection with sensitization to the hapten diphenylcyclopropenone (DPC). This rearrangement joins TRBV6-5 to TRBJ1-1; D remains unclear. The CDR3 region is CASVAPPEAFF. The CDR3 DNA reads TGTGCCAGCGTAGCCCCGCCTGAAGCTTTCTTT.